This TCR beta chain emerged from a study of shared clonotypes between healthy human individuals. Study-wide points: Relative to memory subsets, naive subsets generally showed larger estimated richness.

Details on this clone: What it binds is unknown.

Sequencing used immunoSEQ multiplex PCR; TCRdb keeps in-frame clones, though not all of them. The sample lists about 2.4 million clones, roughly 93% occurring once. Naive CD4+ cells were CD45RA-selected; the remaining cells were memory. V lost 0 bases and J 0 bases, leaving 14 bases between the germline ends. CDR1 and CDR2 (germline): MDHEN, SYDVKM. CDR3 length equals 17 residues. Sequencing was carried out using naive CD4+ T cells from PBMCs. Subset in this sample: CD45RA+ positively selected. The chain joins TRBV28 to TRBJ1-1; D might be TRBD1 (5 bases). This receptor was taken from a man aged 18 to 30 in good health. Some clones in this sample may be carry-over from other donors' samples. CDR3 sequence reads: CASSLWYGGGVNTEAFF. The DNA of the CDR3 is TGTGCCAGCAGTTTATGGTACGGGGGAGGGGTGAACACTGAAGCTTTCTTT.